A single sample gave rise to the 21 T cell receptor beta chains below, sequenced in a study of early T cells in non-severe SARS-CoV-2 infection. TCRdb recomputed calls from the 5' RACE reads with MiXCR, one row per CDR3 protein. The sample holds more than 75,000 distinct CDR3 sequences, around 15% seen once. The sample consisted of whole blood. The receptors were gathered from an adult who was a healthcare worker with PCR-confirmed SARS-CoV-2 infection or an uninfected control (not recorded which).

J is TRBJ2-7 and V is TRBV20-1, with D possibly being TRBD2 (5 bases). The CDR3 has 15 amino acids. V lost 5 bases and J lost 0, with 17 bases in between. Germline CDR1 and CDR2: DFQATT and SNEGSKA (reference sequence). CDR3 in DNA: TGCAGTGCTCAGAGACCCCTCGGAGGCTCCTACGAGCAGTACTTC. It is translated as CSAQRPLGGSYEQYF.

This clonotype turned up a few times. The rearrangement links TRBV7-2 to TRBJ1-6; TRBD1 is a possible D gene (5 bases). Trimming pared 5 bases from V and 3 bases from J, leaving 8 bases between. The CDR3 has 14 amino acids. CDR1 SGHTA and CDR2 FQGNSA come from the germline V gene. In nucleotides, the CDR3 is TGTGCCAGCAGCCCAGACAGCTATAATTCACCCCTCCACTTT. As protein: CASSPDSYNSPLHF.

The rearrangement joins TRBV5-8 to TRBJ2-7, with D unclear. Germline assignment: CDR1 SGHTS and CDR2 YDEGEE. Trimming removed 5 bases at V and 2 bases at J, with 11 bases between. The CDR3 covers 13 residues. The CDR3 protein is CASSNGPAYEQYF. CDR3 nucleotide sequence: TGTGCCAGCAGTAACGGACCAGCCTACGAGCAGTACTTC.

The genes are TRBV12-3 or TRBV12-4 and TRBJ1-5; D gene uncertain. The CDR3 is made up of 13 amino acids. Trimming removed 2 bases at V and 5 bases at J, with 7 bases between. In nucleotides, the CDR3 is TGTGCCAGCAGTTTATTTGGGGATCAGCCCCAGCATTTT. Translated: CASSLFGDQPQHF.

The rearrangement links TRBV7-8 to TRBJ1-5; 9 positions match TRBD1. The germline CDR1 and CDR2 sequences are SGHVS and FQNEAQ. The CDR3 is 15 amino acids. V dropped 3 bases and J dropped 3; count of bases not matched to a gene: 3. CDR3 in amino acids: CASSFGQGINQPQHF. The CDR3 bases are TGTGCCAGCAGCTTCGGACAGGGGATCAATCAGCCCCAGCATTTT.

This clonotype was observed a few times. The rearrangement joins TRBV18 to TRBJ2-2; the match to TRBD1 covers 10 bases. V shed 0 bases, J shed 6 bases, and the junction held 4 bases outside the gene matches. The CDR3 contains 16 residues. Germline lookup yields CDR1 KGHSH and CDR2 LQKENI. This CDR3 is CASSPPGTGAAGELFF. CDR3 nucleotide sequence: TGTGCCAGCTCACCACCCGGGACAGGGGCCGCCGGGGAGCTGTTTTTT.

This clonotype was counted only a few times. The chain is built from TRBV5-4 and TRBJ2-2, with 7 bases matching TRBD1. In germline, CDR1 is SGHNT, CDR2 YYREEE (reference sequence). CDR3 length equals 15 residues. The ends lost 0 bases at V and 5 bases at J; junction bases unmatched: 4. CDR3 protein: CASSLDRGMTGELFF. The CDR3 DNA is TGTGCCAGCAGCTTGGACAGGGGAATGACCGGGGAGCTGTTTTTT.

This clonotype has ten or more counts. This rearrangement joins TRBV7-3 to TRBJ2-7; 9 bases are a match to TRBD1. Trimming took 8 bases from V and 2 from J; bases not matched to a gene: 10. Germline V lookup: CDR1 SGHTA, CDR2 FQGTGA. The CDR3 contains 15 residues. CDR3 residues: CASGRRGTGPYEQYF. DNA for the CDR3: TGTGCCAGCGGCAGACGGGGGACAGGGCCCTACGAGCAGTACTTC.

This clonotype occurred a few times. The V call is TRBV20-1, the J call TRBJ1-1; 10 positions agree with TRBD1. The CDR3 totals 13 residues. Trimming removed 5 bases from V and 3 bases from J; junction bases left unmatched: 3. The germline CDR1 and CDR2 sequences are DFQATT and SNEGSKA (reference sequence). The CDR3 nucleotides read TGCAGTGCTCCTGGGACAGGGGACACTGAAGCTTTCTTT. Its protein is CSAPGTGDTEAFF.

The chain uses TRBV20-1 and TRBJ2-5; 10 bases map to TRBD2. The CDR3 consists of 13 residues. Germline lookup yields CDR1 DFQATT and CDR2 SNEGSKA (reference sequence). V trimming: 7 bases; J trimming: 3 bases; junction bases outside the gene matches: 5. CDR3 region: CSGVLAGEETQYF. In nucleotides, the CDR3 is TGCAGTGGGGTCCTAGCGGGGGAAGAGACCCAGTACTTC.

The rearrangement links TRBV11-2 to TRBJ2-3; D is unresolved. CDR3 length: 16 amino acids. V was clipped by 0 bases and J by 2 bases, with 12 bases between them. Germline loops: CDR1 SGHAT, CDR2 FQNNGV. The CDR3 loop is CASSLEFPPSTDTQYF. In nucleotides, the CDR3 is TGTGCCAGCAGCTTAGAGTTCCCGCCGTCCACAGATACGCAGTATTTT. The variable domain in full, with the rest retrieved from reference TRBV11-2 and TRBJ2-3, is EAGVAQSPRYKIIEKRQSVAFWCNPISGHATLYWYQQILGQGPKLLIQFQNNGVVDDSQLPKDRFSAERLKGVDSTLKIQPAKLEDSAVYLCASSLEFPPSTDTQYFGPGTRLTVL.

This chain uses TRBV4-2 with TRBJ1-6, with TRBD1 matching over 10 bases. V lost 2 bases, J lost 10 bases, and 5 bases stayed unmatched. Per the germline V gene, CDR1 is LGHNA and CDR2 is YNFKEQ. CDR3 length: 15 residues. The CDR3 region is CASSQWTGGSSPLHF. The CDR3 nucleotides read TGTGCCAGCAGCCAATGGACAGGGGGAAGCTCACCCCTCCACTTT.

V and J are TRBV2 and TRBJ1-5; 7 nucleotides align to TRBD1. The V segment lost 4 bases and the J segment 6 bases; nucleotides outside the gene matches: 15. This CDR3 is 17 amino acids long. Germline values: CDR1 SNHLY, CDR2 FYNNEI. The DNA of the CDR3 is TGTGCCAGCAGTGGCAAGGCAGGGACAGCCGGATCTCAGCCCCAGCATTTT. Protein product: CASSGKAGTAGSQPQHF.

This clonotype was detected only a few times. The chain is built from TRBV11-2 and TRBJ2-3; either TRBD1 or TRBD2 may fit D (5 bases each). V lost 1 base and J lost 2, with 19 bases in between. Germline V CDR1 and CDR2: SGHAT, FQNNGV. The CDR3 runs 18 residues. This CDR3 is CASSLVWGEGTHTDTQYF. In nucleotides, the CDR3 is TGTGCCAGCAGCTTAGTTTGGGGTGAAGGGACCCACACAGATACGCAGTATTTT.

The rearrangement uses TRBV11-2 and TRBJ1-1; D call uncertain. The ends were cut back, 7 bases at V and 1 base at J, with 7 bases in the middle. Germline CDR1 SGHAT, CDR2 FQNNGV. This CDR3 is 12 amino acids long. The CDR3 sequence: CASTKRNTEAFF. CDR3 DNA: TGTGCCAGCACCAAACGGAACACTGAAGCTTTCTTT.

The V and J genes are TRBV4-3 and TRBJ1-1, with D unresolved. The CDR3 loop spans 12 amino acids. The V and J ends lost 4 bases and 4 bases respectively, with 7 bases between them. Germline assignment: CDR1 LGHNA and CDR2 YSLEER. CDR3 amino acids: CASSRIGTEAFF. The CDR3 DNA sequence: TGCGCCAGCAGCCGTATCGGCACTGAAGCTTTCTTT.

This chain connects TRBV6-2 or TRBV6-3 to TRBJ1-2; D is ambiguous. There are 13 residues in the CDR3. Germline loops: CDR1 MNHEY, CDR2 SVGEGT. The V end lost 6 bases, the J end lost 5 bases, and 13 bases lay between the germline ends. CDR3 DNA: TGTGCCAGCAGCCTCCTAACAGTTTATGGCTACACCTTC. Amino acids: CASSLLTVYGYTF.

V and J are TRBV29-1 and TRBJ2-2; D gene uncertain. This CDR3 region has 11 residues. V was pared by 6 bases and J by 1 base, with 3 bases between. The germline gives CDR1 SQVTM, CDR2 ANQGSEA. The chain's CDR3 is CSVGNTGELFF. CDR3 in DNA: TGCAGCGTAGGGAACACCGGGGAGCTGTTTTTT.

This clonotype was found many times. The chain has TRBV14 and TRBJ2-1; 9 nucleotides agree with TRBD1. With 0 bases clipped from V and 14 bases from J, the junction kept 5 bases outside the gene matches. Germline V gives CDR1 SGHDN, CDR2 FVKESK. The CDR3 covers 13 residues. CDR3 coding DNA: TGTGCCAGCAGCCAAGATAGGACAGGGGAGAAGTTCTTC. Amino acids: CASSQDRTGEKFF.

This clonotype was seen just once. This chain joins TRBV5-1 and TRBJ2-1, with TRBD1 identical over 9 bases. J gave up 3 bases and V 5 bases, and 9 bases lay outside the gene matches. This CDR3 contains 16 residues. Germline values: CDR1 SGHRS, CDR2 YFSETQ. The CDR3, as DNA: TGCGCCAGCAGTTCGCACCGGGACAGGGACTACAATGAGCAGTTCTTC. As protein: CASSSHRDRDYNEQFF. The complete variable domain, with remaining parts taken from reference TRBV5-1 and TRBJ2-1, reads KAGVTQTPRYLIKTRGQQVTLSCSPISGHRSVSWYQQTPGQGLQFLFEYFSETQRNKGNFPGRFSGRQFSNSRSEMNVSTLELGDSALYLCASSSHRDRDYNEQFFGPGTRLTVL.

This clonotype turned up a few times. V is TRBV7-6 and J is TRBJ1-5, with D maybe TRBD1 (5 bases). Between the trimmed V and J ends, which lost 5 bases and 0 bases, there was a span of 14 bases. Germline V gives CDR1 SGHVS, CDR2 FNYEAQ. This CDR3 has 16 amino acids. The CDR3 region is CASSPLLGDSNQPQHF. The CDR3, as DNA: TGTGCCAGCAGCCCCCTGCTAGGGGATAGCAATCAGCCCCAGCATTTT. Together with reference TRBV7-6 and TRBJ1-5, the CDR3 gives the full variable domain: GAGVSQSPRYKVTKRGQDVALRCDPISGHVSLYWYRQALGQGPEFLTYFNYEAQQDKSGLPNDRFSAERPEGSISTLTIQRTEQRDSAMYRCASSPLLGDSNQPQHFGDGTRLSIL.